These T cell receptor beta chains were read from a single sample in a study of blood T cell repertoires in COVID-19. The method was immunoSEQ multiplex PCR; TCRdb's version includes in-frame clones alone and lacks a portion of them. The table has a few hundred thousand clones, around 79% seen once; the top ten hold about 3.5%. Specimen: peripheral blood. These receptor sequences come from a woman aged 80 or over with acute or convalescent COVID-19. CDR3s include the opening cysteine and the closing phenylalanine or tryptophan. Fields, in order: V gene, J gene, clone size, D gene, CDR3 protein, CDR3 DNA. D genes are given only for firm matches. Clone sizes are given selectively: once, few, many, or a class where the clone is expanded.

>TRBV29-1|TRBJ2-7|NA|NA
CSVWDIKIYEQYF
TGCAGCGTTTGGGACATTAAGATCTACGAGCAGTACTTC
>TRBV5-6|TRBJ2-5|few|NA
CASSLRQMGLETQYF
TGTGCCAGCAGCTTACGACAGATGGGGTTAGAGACCCAGTACTTC
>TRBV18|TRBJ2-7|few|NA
CASSPGRGPYEQYF
TGTGCCAGCTCACCCGGCAGGGGTCCCTACGAGCAGTACTTC
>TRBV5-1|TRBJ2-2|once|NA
CASSPIGVTNTGELFF
TGCGCCAGCAGCCCCATAGGGGTGACCAACACCGGGGAGCTGTTTTTT
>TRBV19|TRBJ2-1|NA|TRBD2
CASSTRLAGNNHNEQFF
TGTGCCAGTAGTACACGACTAGCGGGGAACAACCACAATGAGCAGTTCTTC
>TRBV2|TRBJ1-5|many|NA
CASSGSGGNQPQHF
TGTGCCAGCAGCGGGTCGGGGGGCAATCAGCCCCAGCATTTT
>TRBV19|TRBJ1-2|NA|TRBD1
CASRILDREDYGYTF
TGTGCCAGTCGTATTCTTGACAGGGAGGACTATGGCTACACCTTC
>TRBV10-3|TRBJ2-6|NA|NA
CAISAQGGSGANVLTF
TGTGCCATCAGTGCCCAGGGGGGCTCTGGGGCCAACGTCCTGACTTTC
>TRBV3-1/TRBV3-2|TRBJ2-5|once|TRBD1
CASSQGLGTGGGVTQYF
TGTGCCAGCAGCCAAGGCCTCGGGACAGGGGGTGGGGTGACCCAGTACTTC
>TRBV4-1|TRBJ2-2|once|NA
CASSPQDGGTGELFF
TGCGCCAGCAGCCCGCAAGATGGGGGGACCGGGGAGCTGTTTTTT
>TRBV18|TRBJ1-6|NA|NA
CASSPPGSRLNSPLHF
TGTGCCAGCTCACCCCCGGGGTCTAGACTTAATTCACCCCTCCACTTT
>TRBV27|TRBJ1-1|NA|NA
CASTDLNTEAFF
TGTGCCAGCACAGACTTGAACACTGAAGCTTTCTTT
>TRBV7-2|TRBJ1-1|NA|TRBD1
CASSLEVNRGLTEAFF
TGTGCCAGCAGCTTAGAAGTAAACAGGGGGCTTACTGAAGCTTTCTTT
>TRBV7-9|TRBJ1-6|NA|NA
CASSSGTYNSPLHF
TGTGCCAGCAGCTCGGGGACCTATAATTCACCCCTCCACTTT
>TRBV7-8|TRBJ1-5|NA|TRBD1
CASSSNRGSNQPQHF
TGTGCCAGCAGCTCCAACAGGGGTAGCAATCAGCCCCAGCATTTT
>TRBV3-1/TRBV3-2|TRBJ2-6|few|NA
CASSQPGREYGANVLTF
TGTGCCAGCAGCCAACCGGGACGGGAGTATGGGGCCAACGTCCTGACTTTC
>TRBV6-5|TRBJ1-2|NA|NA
CASSSPDRGTYGYTF
TGTGCCAGCAGTTCCCCCGACCGGGGGACCTATGGCTACACCTTC
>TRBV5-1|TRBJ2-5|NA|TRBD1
CASSLDGTGGLKTQYF
TGCGCCAGCAGCTTGGACGGGACAGGGGGCTTGAAGACCCAGTACTTC
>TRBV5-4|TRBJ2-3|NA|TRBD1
CASSLNSGQGTDTQYF
TGTGCCAGCAGCTTGAATTCGGGACAGGGCACAGATACGCAGTATTTT
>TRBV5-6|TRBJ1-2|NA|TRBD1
CASSPGQGNYGYTF
TGTGCCAGCAGCCCGGGACAGGGAAACTATGGCTACACCTTC
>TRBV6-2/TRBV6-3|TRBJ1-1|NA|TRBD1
CASSHPGGTEAFF
TGTGCCAGCAGCCACCCAGGGGGCACTGAAGCTTTCTTT
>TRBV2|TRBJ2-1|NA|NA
CASRSYNEQFF
TGTGCCAGCCGGAGTTACAATGAGCAGTTCTTC
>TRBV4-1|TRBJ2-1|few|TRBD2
CASSQAPGTSGANEQFF
TGCGCCAGCAGCCAAGCCCCCGGGACTAGCGGGGCGAATGAGCAGTTCTTC
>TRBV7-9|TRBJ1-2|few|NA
CASSYTANYGYTF
TGTGCCAGCAGCTATACAGCTAACTATGGCTACACCTTC
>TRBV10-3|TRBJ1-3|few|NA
CAIGTGISSGNTIYF
TGTGCCATCGGCACAGGGATTAGCTCTGGAAACACCATATATTTT
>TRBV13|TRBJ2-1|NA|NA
CASSLRSGVAYNEQFF
TGTGCCAGCAGCTTAAGGTCGGGGGTTGCCTACAATGAGCAGTTCTTC
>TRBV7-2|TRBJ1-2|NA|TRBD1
CASSLAIATGGYGYTF
TGTGCCAGCAGCTTAGCGATTGCGACAGGGGGCTATGGCTACACCTTC
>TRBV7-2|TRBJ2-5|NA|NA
CASSKDSKETQYF
TGTGCCAGCAGCAAGGACTCAAAAGAGACCCAGTACTTC
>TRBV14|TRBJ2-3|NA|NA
CASSQALPDTQYF
TGTGCCAGCAGCCAAGCTCTCCCAGATACGCAGTATTTT
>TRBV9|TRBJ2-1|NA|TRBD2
CASSGSGSSYNEQFF
TGTGCCAGCAGCGGGAGCGGGAGCTCCTACAATGAGCAGTTCTTC
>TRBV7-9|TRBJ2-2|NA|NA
CASSLRVAQVNTGELFF
TGTGCCAGCAGCTTAAGGGTAGCACAGGTGAACACCGGGGAGCTGTTTTTT
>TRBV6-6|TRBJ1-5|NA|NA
CASSYSGVGQPQHF
TGTGCCAGCAGTTACTCCGGGGTGGGACAGCCCCAGCATTTT
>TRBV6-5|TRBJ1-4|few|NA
CATYQFGDEKLFF
TGTGCCACCTACCAGTTCGGGGATGAAAAACTGTTTTTT
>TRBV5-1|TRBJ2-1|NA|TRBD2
CASSSSGGANNEQFF
TGCGCCAGCAGCTCCAGCGGGGGGGCGAACAATGAGCAGTTCTTC
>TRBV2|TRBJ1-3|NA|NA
CASSETGNTIYF
TGTGCCAGCAGTGAAACAGGAAACACCATATATTTT
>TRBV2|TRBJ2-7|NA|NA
CASSETGTQGLTYEQYF
TGTGCCAGCAGTGAAACAGGGACCCAAGGTCTAACCTACGAGCAGTACTTC
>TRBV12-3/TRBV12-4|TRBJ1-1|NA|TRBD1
CASRTTGRTEAFF
TGTGCCAGCAGGACGACAGGGAGGACTGAAGCTTTCTTT
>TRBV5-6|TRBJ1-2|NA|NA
CASSLAKWSGAQF
TGTGCCAGCAGCTTGGCGAAGTGGTCAGGGGCCCAGTTC
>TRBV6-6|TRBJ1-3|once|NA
CASRPQGISGNTIYF
TGTGCCAGCAGACCGCAGGGAATCTCTGGAAACACCATATATTTT
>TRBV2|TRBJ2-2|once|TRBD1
CASSGTGFNGELFF
TGTGCCAGCAGTGGGACAGGGTTCAACGGGGAGCTGTTTTTT
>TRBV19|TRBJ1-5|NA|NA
CASRGRQNQPQHF
TGTGCCAGCAGGGGCCGCCAAAATCAGCCCCAGCATTTT
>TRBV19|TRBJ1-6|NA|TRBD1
CASRTGGRDNSPLHF
TGTGCCAGTAGGACAGGGGGCCGGGATAATTCACCCCTCCACTTT
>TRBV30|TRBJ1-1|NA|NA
CAWKNRVRNTEAFF
TGTGCCTGGAAAAACAGGGTCCGAAACACTGAAGCTTTCTTT
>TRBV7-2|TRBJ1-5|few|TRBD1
CASSGRQGLQPQHF
TGTGCCAGCAGCGGGCGACAGGGGCTACAGCCCCAGCATTTT
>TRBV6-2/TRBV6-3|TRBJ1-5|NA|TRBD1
CASSQRQGVSNQPQHF
TGTGCCAGCAGTCAAAGGCAGGGGGTATCAAATCAGCCCCAGCATTTT
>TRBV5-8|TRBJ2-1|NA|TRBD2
CASSLAVLAGGNEQFF
TGTGCCAGCAGCTTGGCCGTTTTAGCGGGCGGGAATGAGCAGTTCTTC
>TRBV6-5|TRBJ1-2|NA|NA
CASRPHPGYGYTF
TGTGCCAGCAGGCCACATCCGGGCTATGGCTACACCTTC
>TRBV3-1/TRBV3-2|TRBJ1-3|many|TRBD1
CASSRTGGSASGNTIYF
TGTGCCAGCAGCCGTACAGGGGGCTCAGCGTCTGGAAACACCATATATTTT
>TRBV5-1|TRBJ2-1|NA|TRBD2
CASSLRTGTSGYSSYNEQFF
TGCGCCAGCAGCCTTCGAACCGGGACTAGCGGGTATAGCTCCTACAATGAGCAGTTCTTC
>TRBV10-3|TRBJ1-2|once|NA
CAISESGVANYGYTF
TGTGCCATCAGTGAGTCAGGGGTGGCCAACTATGGCTACACCTTC
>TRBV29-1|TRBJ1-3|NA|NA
CSVEAERGNTIYF
TGCAGCGTTGAAGCAGAGCGAGGAAACACCATATATTTT
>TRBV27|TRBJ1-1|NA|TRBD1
CASSSRTGRNTEAFF
TGTGCCAGCAGTTCACGGACAGGGAGGAACACTGAAGCTTTCTTT
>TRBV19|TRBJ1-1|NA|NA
CASSRRRGGNTEAFF
TGTGCCAGTAGTAGACGTCGGGGGGGGAACACTGAAGCTTTCTTT